The 27 T cell receptor beta chains below were found in one sample sequenced in a study of cytomegalovirus exposure and HLA in healthy donors. The PCR had 60 Vbeta and 13 Jbeta primers. Method: immunoSEQ multiplex PCR; TCRdb's copy keeps in-frame clones and lacks some. The sample has 120,000 to 150,000 clones; over 60% are singletons. Sequencing input: PBMCs. The receptors originated from a woman in her 30s in good health and CMV-seropositive.

The rearrangement uses TRBV6-5 and TRBJ1-2; 12 bases fit TRBD1. Trimming removed 6 bases from V and 6 bases from J; junction bases left unmatched: 5. Per germline, CDR1 MNHEY and CDR2 SVGAGI. The CDR3 is 14 residues long. CDR3 sequence (DNA): TGTGCCAGCAGAGCCGGGACAGGGGGCGATGGCTACACCTTC. Encoded protein: CASRAGTGGDGYTF.

The CDR3 protein is CASSQARSGEQYF. The CDR3 DNA follows: TGCGCCAGCAGCCAAGCACGATCCGGCGAGCAGTACTTC. The chain has TRBV4-1 and TRBJ2-7; no clear D. Deletions cut 1 base from V and 6 bases from J, with 10 bases between. Looked up from germline, CDR1 is MGHRA and CDR2 is YSYEKL. This CDR3 contains 13 residues.

V and J are TRBV28 and TRBJ1-4, with D maybe TRBD1 (5 bases). CDR1 is MDHEN, CDR2 SYDVKM, per germline. V shed 3 bases and J shed 8 bases, with 16 bases lying between them. The CDR3 spans 15 residues. The CDR3 protein is CASSFSGPQTEKLFF. In DNA, the CDR3 is TGTGCCAGCAGTTTTTCAGGGCCCCAAACCGAAAAACTGTTTTTT. The full variable domain, rest sourced from reference TRBV28 and TRBJ1-4, is DVKVTQSSRYLVKRTGEKVFLECVQDMDHENMFWYRQDPGLGLRLIYFSYDVKMKEKGDIPEGYSVSREKKERFSLILESASTNQTSMYLCASSFSGPQTEKLFFGSGTQLSVL.

The chain joins TRBV29-1 to TRBJ1-1, with no clear D. The V end was cut by 5 bases, the J end by 9 bases, with 4 bases between. The CDR3 covers 8 residues. Per the germline V gene, CDR1 is SQVTM and CDR2 is ANQGSEA. The CDR3 reads CSVSKAFF. For the CDR3, the DNA is TGCAGCGTTTCAAAAGCTTTCTTT. Supplemented by reference TRBV29-1 and TRBJ1-1, the full variable domain reads SAVISQKPSRDICQRGTSLTIQCQVDSQVTMMFWYRQQPGQSLTLIATANQGSEATYESGFVIDKFPISRPNLTFSTLTVSNMSPEDSSIYLCSVSKAFFGQGTRLTVV.

The chain is built from TRBV9 and TRBJ2-3; D is perhaps TRBD2 (6 bases). Germline loops: CDR1 SGDLS, CDR2 YYNGEE. The CDR3 runs 15 residues. The V end lost 0 bases, the J end lost 4 bases, and 12 bases lay between the germline ends. CDR3 coding DNA: TGTGCCAGCAGCGTAGAAGGGACTTTCCCAGATACGCAGTATTTT. Translated, it gives CASSVEGTFPDTQYF.

V usage is TRBV27 and J usage is TRBJ1-5, with D unclear. With 5 bases removed from V and 1 base from J, the gap between germline ends came to 12 bases. The CDR3 has 15 residues. Germline V gene data show CDR1 as MNHEY and CDR2 as SMNVEV (reference sequence). The CDR3 here is CASSPSIYSNQPQHF. The CDR3 DNA sequence: TGTGCCAGCAGTCCGTCTATTTACAGCAATCAGCCCCAGCATTTT.

Only a few counts were recorded for this clone. The chain uses TRBV5-1 and TRBJ1-1; 9 bases align to TRBD1. V was pared by 2 bases and J by 5 bases, with 7 bases of the junction left unmatched. This CDR3 has 15 amino acids. CDR1 and CDR2 (germline): SGHRS, YFSETQ. In DNA form, the CDR3 reads TGCGCCAGCAGCTTAAGGACAGGGGAGAGGACTGAAGCTTTCTTT. Encoded protein: CASSLRTGERTEAFF.

This clone has more than one count but fewer than ten. The chain joins TRBV2 to TRBJ1-4; tentative D call: TRBD1 (6 bases). The V end lost 4 bases, the J end lost 5 bases, and 11 bases lay between the germline ends. Germline CDR1 reads SNHLY; CDR2 reads FYNNEI. The CDR3 loop spans 14 amino acids. The CDR3 loop is CASSADSQNEKLFF. The CDR3 coding sequence is TGTGCCAGCAGTGCGGACAGTCAAAATGAAAAACTGTTTTTT.

The J gene is TRBJ2-1, the V gene TRBV5-1, with TRBD2 identical over 9 bases. The germline CDR1 and CDR2 sequences are SGHRS and YFSETQ. Trimming took 0 bases from V and 8 from J; bases not matched to a gene: 6. This CDR3 is built from 15 residues. The CDR3 nucleotides are TGCGCCAGCAGCTTGGTAGCGGGGGTGGGTCATGAGCAGTTCTTC. It is translated as CASSLVAGVGHEQFF.

A few counts support this clone. The chain employs TRBV6-4 and TRBJ2-7, with 8 bases that match TRBD1. Trimming removed 7 bases from V and 2 bases from J; junction bases left unmatched: 7. The CDR3 extends over 14 amino acids. CDR1 is MRHNA, CDR2 SNTAGT, per germline. In nucleotides, the CDR3 is TGTGCCAGCATGGGACAGGTCGACACCTACGAGCAGTACTTC. This gives the protein CASMGQVDTYEQYF.

This sequence joins TRBV18 and TRBJ1-1; 7 bases fit TRBD1. The CDR3 is 16 amino acids. CDR1 is KGHSH, CDR2 LQKENI, per germline. Losses at the gene ends were 3 bases for V and 0 bases for J; bases not matched to a gene: 7. Written as DNA, the CDR3 is TGTGCCAGCTCACCGGCACAGGGGACACTGAACACTGAAGCTTTCTTT. It translates to CASSPAQGTLNTEAFF.

This clone was counted between two and nine times. One junction end does not reproduce the germline sequence, and a read error may be involved. Different DNA sequences within this sample yield the same CDR3. The CDR3 here is CASSDGTGGANVLTF. CDR3 nucleotides: TGCGCCAGCAGCGACGGGACAGGTGGGGCCAACGTCCTGACTTTC. V and J are TRBV6-1 and TRBJ2-6; TRBD1 matches 8 bases. This CDR3 has 15 amino acids. CDR1 MNHNS and CDR2 SASEGT come from the germline V gene.

This chain links TRBV27 with TRBJ2-5; TRBD1 might be the D (5 bases). The DNA matches TRBJ2-7 better at its end, which makes the J call doubtful. Germline values: CDR1 MNHEY, CDR2 SMNVEV (reference sequence). The CDR3 spans 14 residues. The CDR3, as DNA: TGTGCCAGCCAACAGGTGGGGCAGGCCTACGAGCAGTACTTC. This codes for CASQQVGQAYEQYF.

In DNA, the CDR3 is TGTGCCACCAGCAGAGTTATGGGACAGGGGACGAATACGCAGTATTTT. The encoded protein is CATSRVMGQGTNTQYF. V usage is TRBV15 and J usage is TRBJ2-3; TRBD1 agrees at 10 bases. V dropped 1 base and J dropped 7; count of bases not matched to a gene: 8. Germline CDR1 is LNHNV and CDR2 is YYDKDF (reference sequence). The CDR3 covers 16 residues.

In its sample, this clone was seen a few times. The V gene is TRBV11-3, the J gene TRBJ2-7; D call uncertain. The V and J ends lost 4 bases and 4 bases respectively, with 5 bases between them. Germline V CDR1 and CDR2: SGHNT, YENEEA. The CDR3 has 11 amino acids. The CDR3 region has the DNA TGTGCCAGCAGCTCTGTATACGAGCAGTACTTC. Its protein product is CASSSVYEQYF.

This clone was found once. V is TRBV5-8 and J is TRBJ2-3, with D tentatively TRBD2 (6 bases). There are 16 residues in the CDR3. Germline V CDR1 and CDR2: SGHTS, YDEGEE. V shed 5 bases and J shed 1 base, with 17 bases lying between them. This CDR3 reads CASSRRDGRRTDTQYF. Written as DNA, the CDR3 is TGTGCCAGCAGTCGGAGGGACGGCAGACGCACAGATACGCAGTATTTT.

This chain links TRBV28 with TRBJ1-1; TRBD1 matches at 9 bases. The CDR3 has 18 amino acids. V was pared by 3 bases and J by 4 bases, with 15 bases of the junction left unmatched. Per germline, CDR1 MDHEN and CDR2 SYDVKM. CDR3 residues: CASSLFVVGGQGVTEAFF. The DNA of the CDR3 is TGTGCCAGCAGTTTGTTCGTGGTTGGGGGACAGGGTGTCACTGAAGCTTTCTTT. The complete variable domain, with remaining parts taken from reference TRBV28 and TRBJ1-1, reads DVKVTQSSRYLVKRTGEKVFLECVQDMDHENMFWYRQDPGLGLRLIYFSYDVKMKEKGDIPEGYSVSREKKERFSLILESASTNQTSMYLCASSLFVVGGQGVTEAFFGQGTRLTVV.

The rearrangement links TRBV13 to TRBJ1-1, with TRBD1 as a possible D gene (5 bases). CDR3 length: 15 amino acids. Germline V lookup: CDR1 PRHDT, CDR2 FYEKMQ (reference sequence). The germline V and J ends were trimmed by 5 bases and 4 bases, with 17 bases remaining between them. The chain's CDR3 is CASSPRGESGTEAFF. The CDR3 DNA reads as TGTGCCAGCAGCCCCCGGGGGGAGTCGGGCACTGAAGCTTTCTTT.

This rearrangement joins TRBV7-6 to TRBJ2-5, with a tentative D call TRBD1 (5 bases). Germline loops: CDR1 SGHVS, CDR2 FNYEAQ. V was cut by 5 bases and J by 3 bases, with 16 bases left in between. The length of the CDR3 is 15 residues. CDR3 sequence (DNA): TGTGCCAGCAGCGGGAACCGGGTCAGGGAAGAGACCCAGTACTTC. The encoded protein is CASSGNRVREETQYF.

The V call is TRBV19, the J call TRBJ1-1; no clear D. CDR1 LNHDA and CDR2 SQIVND come from the germline V gene (reference sequence). Trimming took 1 base from V and 3 from J, leaving 18 bases between them. The CDR3 loop spans 17 amino acids. The CDR3 sequence: CASSIAVRSPGDTEAFF. The CDR3 DNA reads TGTGCCAGTAGTATAGCGGTCAGGTCGCCCGGGGACACTGAAGCTTTCTTT.

This clone came up many times. This chain uses TRBV18 with TRBJ2-1, with 9 bases matching TRBD2. This CDR3 has 15 residues. With 9 bases clipped from V and 7 bases from J, the junction kept 13 bases outside the gene matches. CDR1 is KGHSH, CDR2 LQKENI, per germline. The CDR3 is CASSPGLASLNEQFF. The CDR3 bases are TGTGCCAGTTCTCCGGGACTAGCCTCCCTGAATGAGCAGTTCTTC.

J is TRBJ2-1 and V is TRBV9; TRBD2 agrees at 10 bases. The germline V gene encodes CDR1 SGDLS and CDR2 YYNGEE. The ends lost 3 bases at V and 7 bases at J; junction bases unmatched: 25. The CDR3 consists of 21 residues. The chain's CDR3 is CASSEPTGGLAVRSTGNEQFF. The CDR3 DNA is TGTGCCAGCAGCGAACCGACGGGAGGACTAGCGGTTCGAAGCACGGGGAATGAGCAGTTCTTC. The full variable domain, in which reference TRBV9 and TRBJ2-1 provide the parts outside the CDR3, is DSGVTQTPKHLITATGQRVTLRCSPRSGDLSVYWYQQSLDQGLQFLIQYYNGEERAKGNILERFSAQQFPDLHSELNLSSLELGDSALYFCASSEPTGGLAVRSTGNEQFFGPGTRLTVL.

The chain is built from TRBV5-4 and TRBJ2-5, with TRBD1 as a possible D gene (6 bases). V was cut by 0 bases and J by 5 bases, with 11 bases left in between. The CDR3 has 14 amino acids. The germline V gene encodes CDR1 SGHNT and CDR2 YYREEE (reference sequence). The CDR3, as DNA: TGTGCCAGCAGCTTGGCGAAGGGGGTGGAGACCCAGTACTTC. Its translation: CASSLAKGVETQYF.

The chain couples TRBV4-1 to TRBJ1-5, with TRBD1 identical over 7 bases. The ends lost 4 bases at V and 6 bases at J; junction bases unmatched: 6. Per the germline V gene, CDR1 is MGHRA and CDR2 is YSYEKL. The CDR3 consists of 14 residues. CDR3 bases: TGCGCCAGCAGCCCTACGACAGGGATTCAGCCCCAGCATTTT. Its translation: CASSPTTGIQPQHF.

The chain carries TRBV7-8 and TRBJ1-5; the match to TRBD1 covers 12 bases. The germline V gene encodes CDR1 SGHVS and CDR2 FQNEAQ. V dropped 5 bases and J dropped 2; count of bases not matched to a gene: 10. The CDR3 length is 18 residues. The CDR3 sequence is CASSQTAGTGGRNQPQHF. The CDR3 DNA is TGTGCCAGCAGCCAAACCGCCGGGACAGGGGGCCGCAATCAGCCCCAGCATTTT.

CDR3 region: CASRGQGARGYGYTF. CDR3 nucleotides: TGTGCCAGCAGAGGACAGGGGGCGCGAGGCTATGGCTACACCTTC. This chain connects TRBV6-6 to TRBJ1-2, with 11 nucleotides matching TRBD1. Germline CDR1 MNHNY, CDR2 SVGAGI (reference sequence). The CDR3 totals 15 residues. V was pared by 6 bases and J by 4 bases, with 7 bases of the junction left unmatched.

The sample holds a few counts of this clone. The rearrangement uses TRBV7-6 and TRBJ2-3, with 7 bases lining up with TRBD1. Trimming removed 0 bases from V and 2 bases from J; junction bases left unmatched: 5. Per the germline V gene, CDR1 is SGHVS and CDR2 is FNYEAQ. This CDR3 is built from 16 residues. CDR3 loop: CASSLALGQTTDTQYF. The CDR3 region has the DNA TGTGCCAGCAGCTTAGCTCTGGGACAGACCACAGATACGCAGTATTTT.